These 15 T cell receptor beta chains originate from one sample sequenced in a study of blood T cell repertoires in COVID-19. Only in-frame clones appear in the TCRdb table, and some are missing; sequencing was by immunoSEQ multiplex PCR. Found here are roughly 380,000 clones, roughly four fifths of them singletons; the top ten hold roughly 1.1%. Source material: peripheral blood. Receptors originate from a human donor with acute or convalescent COVID-19. The donor label of this sample is uncertain.

This chain links TRBV5-5 with TRBJ2-7; TRBD1 aligns across 9 bases. The CDR3 runs 15 residues. The germline CDR1 and CDR2 sequences are SGHKS and YYEKEE (reference sequence). Trimming cost V 4 bases and J 3 bases; bases outside gene matches: 8. CDR3 nucleotides: TGTGCCAGCAGCCCCGCGGGACAGGGTTTCTACGAGCAGTACTTC. It yields the protein CASSPAGQGFYEQYF.

This clone was counted a single time. V is TRBV2 and J is TRBJ1-4, with TRBD1 as a possible D gene (6 bases). Germline V lookup: CDR1 SNHLY, CDR2 FYNNEI. The CDR3 sequence is 14 residues long. Trimming removed 6 bases from V and 4 bases from J, with 12 bases in between. CDR3 in DNA: TGTGCCAGCAGGGTCGACAGGAATAATGAAAAACTGTTTTTT. This encodes CASRVDRNNEKLFF.

The CDR3 sequence: CASSDRRYQPQHF. The CDR3 region has the DNA TGTGCCAGTAGCGACAGGAGATATCAGCCCCAGCATTTT. This chain joins TRBV19 and TRBJ1-5; a possible D gene is TRBD1 (6 bases). Germline V gives CDR1 LNHDA, CDR2 SQIVND (reference sequence). V was shortened by 6 bases and J by 5 bases, with 11 bases between the two germline ends. This CDR3 region has 13 residues.

The chain recombines TRBV5-1 with TRBJ2-3; 12 bases map to TRBD2. With V trimmed by 4 bases and J by 5 bases, 8 bases remained unmatched. The CDR3 runs to 16 residues. CDR1 and CDR2 from the germline V gene are SGHRS and YFSETQ. CDR3 in amino acids: CASSVQLAGGLDTQYF. In nucleotides, the CDR3 is TGCGCCAGCAGCGTTCAACTAGCGGGGGGACTAGATACGCAGTATTTT.

In its sample, this clone was seen once. J is TRBJ1-1 and V is TRBV11-2, with TRBD1 matching 7 bases. The V segment lost 2 bases and the J segment 6 bases; nucleotides outside the gene matches: 6. This CDR3 comprises 14 residues. Germline V CDR1 and CDR2: SGHAT, FQNNGV. This CDR3 is CASSLPTGRSEAFF. In DNA, the CDR3 is TGTGCCAGCAGCTTACCGACAGGGAGGTCTGAAGCTTTCTTT.

This chain links TRBV5-6 with TRBJ2-7, with D tentatively TRBD1 (6 bases). The germline V and J ends were trimmed by 2 bases and 2 bases, with 11 bases remaining between them. The CDR3 loop spans 14 amino acids. Per the germline V gene, CDR1 is SGHDT and CDR2 is YYEEEE. The chain's CDR3 is CASSFQTGPYEQYF. Written as DNA, the CDR3 is TGTGCCAGCAGCTTCCAGACAGGTCCCTACGAGCAGTACTTC.

The chain couples TRBV7-9 to TRBJ1-4; D remains ambiguous. V was pared by 5 bases and J by 4 bases, with 14 bases between. Germline V gives CDR1 SEHNR, CDR2 FQNEAQ (reference sequence). The CDR3 covers 15 residues. CDR3 DNA: TGTGCCAGCAGCCGATACAGCGGTATTAATGAAAAACTGTTTTTT. It encodes CASSRYSGINEKLFF.

The J gene is TRBJ1-2, the V gene TRBV5-5, with TRBD1 identical over 10 bases. Germline assignment: CDR1 SGHKS and CDR2 YYEKEE (reference sequence). The CDR3 covers 15 residues. V gave up 2 bases and J gave up 8 bases; unmatched junction bases: 9. CDR3 amino acids: CASSFRQGARGGYTF. The CDR3 nucleotides are TGTGCCAGCAGCTTCAGACAGGGGGCGCGTGGAGGCTACACCTTC.

This clone was observed a few times. J is TRBJ2-1 and V is TRBV27, with D possibly being TRBD1 (6 bases). CDR1 and CDR2 from the germline V gene are MNHEY and SMNVEV (reference sequence). Between the trimmed V and J ends, which lost 6 bases and 0 bases, there was a span of 18 bases. The CDR3 spans 17 residues. The CDR3 DNA reads TGTGCCAGCAGAGTTGAGGGGGATGGGGGCTCCTACAATGAGCAGTTCTTC. It specifies CASRVEGDGGSYNEQFF.

CDR3 sequence: CASNGAVTYEQYF. In DNA, the CDR3 is TGTGCCAGCAATGGGGCCGTTACCTACGAGCAGTACTTC. The chain has TRBV28 and TRBJ2-7; TRBD1 might be the D (5 bases). Per the germline V gene, CDR1 is MDHEN and CDR2 is SYDVKM. Trimming cost V 7 bases and J 2 bases, with 12 bases left between them. This CDR3 has 13 residues.

The chain recombines TRBV29-1 with TRBJ1-4; 9 bases match TRBD1. Germline loops: CDR1 SQVTM, CDR2 ANQGSEA. V shed 5 bases and J 8 bases; nucleotides not matched to a gene: 12. The CDR3 has 15 residues. The CDR3 here is CSVRDTGGAGEKLFF. Here the CDR3 DNA reads TGCAGCGTTCGAGACACAGGGGGCGCAGGAGAAAAACTGTTTTTT.

This chain uses TRBV7-9 with TRBJ1-4, with 8 positions matching TRBD1. Trimming cost V 5 bases and J 7 bases; bases outside gene matches: 9. Germline assignment: CDR1 SEHNR and CDR2 FQNEAQ (reference sequence). The length of the CDR3 is 15 residues. CDR3 region: CASSQLDRAREKLFF. The CDR3 DNA is TGTGCCAGCAGCCAATTGGACAGGGCGCGTGAAAAACTGTTTTTT.

V and J are TRBV21-1 and TRBJ2-7; TRBD1, the table's D call, was not compared with the DNA. TRBV21-1 is labeled a pseudogene. This CDR3 is built from 16 residues. CDR3 DNA sequence: TGTGCCAGCAGCAAAGCCCCAGTGGACAGGGGCTACGAGCAGTACTTC. Translated: CASSKAPVDRGYEQYF.

This clone was seen more than once but under ten times. This chain connects TRBV4-1 to TRBJ1-5; 7 positions agree with TRBD1. The germline CDR1 and CDR2 sequences are MGHRA and YSYEKL. This CDR3 spans 15 amino acids. J lost 1 base, V lost 3 bases, and 3 bases had no gene match. This chain's CDR3 is CASSQEQGSNQPQHF. The DNA of the CDR3 is TGCGCCAGCAGCCAGGAACAGGGGAGCAATCAGCCCCAGCATTTT.

This chain links TRBV19 with TRBJ2-3; the D gene is possibly TRBD1 (6 bases). In germline, CDR1 is LNHDA, CDR2 SQIVND (reference sequence). V was clipped by 5 bases and J by 4 bases, with 13 bases between them. The CDR3 sequence is 14 residues long. The DNA of the CDR3 is TGTGCCAGTAGTGGAAGGACAGCCCCAGATACGCAGTATTTT. Its protein is CASSGRTAPDTQYF.